These 32 T cell receptor beta chains share one sample of origin, sequenced in a study of T cell repertoires in cytomegalovirus infection. No antigens are known for them. TCRdb called the reads again in MiXCR, with one record for every CDR3 protein. The sample lists 110,000 to 150,000 distinct CDR3 sequences; 32% were seen once. This material consisted of CD8+ T cells from cultured PBMCs, taken from culture after CMV antigen stimulation. The receptors here all came from a human donor in good health (CMV status not recorded). Some clones in this sample may be carry-over from other donors' samples.

This chain connects TRBV6-1 to TRBJ2-1, with TRBD1 matching 9 bases. V lost 4 bases and J lost 5; bases outside the gene matches: 12. Per the germline V gene, CDR1 is MNHNS and CDR2 is SASEGT. This CDR3 region has 17 residues. The CDR3 coding sequence is TGTGCCAGCAGTGTCTCCCCCGGGACAGGGCGGCACAATGAGCAGTTCTTC. It translates to CASSVSPGTGRHNEQFF.

This clonotype was found many times. The chain joins TRBV7-8 to TRBJ2-7; maybe TRBD1 (5 bases). Between the trimmed V and J ends, which lost 5 bases and 5 bases, there was a span of 16 bases. Germline loops: CDR1 SGHVS, CDR2 FQNEAQ. The CDR3 contains 14 residues. Here the CDR3 reads CASSPRVRGNEQYF. The CDR3 DNA is TGTGCCAGCAGCCCTCGTGTAAGGGGAAACGAGCAGTACTTC.

This sequence joins TRBV5-4 and TRBJ2-7, with D maybe TRBD1 (5 bases). Germline CDR1 is SGHNT and CDR2 is YYREEE (reference sequence). CDR3 length: 14 residues. V was cut by 4 bases and J by 2 bases, with 13 bases left in between. CDR3 sequence reads: CASSDPTDTYEQYF. Here the CDR3 DNA reads TGTGCCAGCAGCGATCCCACGGACACCTACGAGCAGTACTTC.

This clonotype was seen many times. The chain uses TRBV6-6 and TRBJ2-3, with D perhaps matching TRBD2 (6 bases). The CDR3 length is 17 residues. Per germline, CDR1 MNHNY and CDR2 SVGAGI (reference sequence). The V end lost 4 bases, the J end lost 0 bases, and 17 bases lay between the germline ends. In DNA, the CDR3 is TGTGCCAGCAGTTTAAACTCCGGGACTCTTAGCACAGATACGCAGTATTTT. Its translation is CASSLNSGTLSTDTQYF.

This clonotype was seen a few times. CDR3 sequence: CASSLGPGLGYEQYF. The CDR3, as DNA: TGTGCCAGCAGCTTAGGGCCCGGACTAGGCTACGAGCAGTACTTC. The chain is built from TRBV7-6 and TRBJ2-7, with 7 bases fitting TRBD2. This CDR3 contains 15 residues. Trimming removed 1 base from V and 3 bases from J; junction bases left unmatched: 6. Germline values: CDR1 SGHVS, CDR2 FNYEAQ.

In this sample, this clonotype turned up a few times. The chain is built from TRBV7-2 and TRBJ1-3, with D possibly matching TRBD1 (6 bases). Trimming removed 5 bases at V and 2 bases at J, with 10 bases between. Germline CDR1 reads SGHTA; CDR2 reads FQGNSA. The CDR3 spans 14 residues. The CDR3 region is CASSDGQTGNTIYF. The DNA for the CDR3 is TGTGCCAGCAGCGATGGACAGACTGGAAACACCATATATTTT.

This clonotype has more than one count but fewer than ten. This chain connects TRBV4-2 to TRBJ2-1; D is ambiguous. This CDR3 spans 13 amino acids. Trimming removed 0 bases at V and 4 bases at J, with 4 bases between. The germline CDR1 and CDR2 sequences are LGHNA and YNFKEQ. CDR3: CASSQDLYNEQFF. DNA of the CDR3: TGTGCCAGCAGCCAAGATCTATACAATGAGCAGTTCTTC.

The rearrangement joins TRBV20-1 to TRBJ2-1; D might be TRBD1 (6 bases). In germline, CDR1 is DFQATT, CDR2 SNEGSKA (reference sequence). V was pared by 0 bases and J by 8 bases, with 14 bases between. This CDR3 has 14 residues. The CDR3 coding sequence is TGCAGTGCTAGAGATTTTCAACAGGGTTATGAGCAGTTCTTC. Its translation is CSARDFQQGYEQFF.

This clonotype occurred many times. The chain uses TRBV7-8 and TRBJ2-1; D is unresolved. CDR1 and CDR2 (germline): SGHVS, FQNEAQ. The CDR3 contains 12 residues. V was cut by 4 bases and J by 6 bases, with 7 bases left in between. In nucleotides, the CDR3 is TGTGCCAGCAGCTCAGCCGGCAATGAGCAGTTCTTC. It yields the protein CASSSAGNEQFF.

This clonotype was counted between two and nine times. The chain combines TRBV12-3 or TRBV12-4 with TRBJ1-2; no clear D. The CDR3 length is 12 residues. V gave up 8 bases and J gave up 5 bases, with 12 bases separating them. The chain's CDR3 is CASGQGVYGYTF. In DNA form, the CDR3 reads TGTGCCAGCGGGCAAGGAGTTTATGGCTACACCTTC.

The chain combines TRBV27 with TRBJ2-7; TRBD1 agrees at 8 bases. Germline assignment: CDR1 MNHEY and CDR2 SMNVEV (reference sequence). This CDR3 is built from 13 residues. Trimming at V came to 3 bases and at J to 5 bases, leaving 3 bases not matched to a gene. This CDR3 is CASSLARGHEQYF. The CDR3 DNA follows: TGTGCCAGCAGTTTGGCCAGGGGGCACGAGCAGTACTTC.

The chain carries TRBV12-3 or TRBV12-4 and TRBJ2-2; D may correspond to TRBD1 or TRBD2 (7 bases each). Trimming left V 7 bases short and J 2 bases short, with 14 bases between. The CDR3 extends over 15 amino acids. The CDR3: CASTQGGANTGELFF. CDR3 nucleotides: TGTGCCAGCACCCAGGGGGGGGCCAACACCGGGGAGCTGTTTTTT.

There are a few counts of this clonotype. V is TRBV28 and J is TRBJ2-1, with a weak D call TRBD1 (6 bases). The CDR3 extends over 16 amino acids. Germline loops: CDR1 MDHEN, CDR2 SYDVKM. Trimming stripped 5 bases from V and 3 bases from J, with 17 bases between. The CDR3 coding sequence is TGTGCCAGCAGTCCCACGGGACACCATAACTACAATGAGCAGTTCTTC. Translation: CASSPTGHHNYNEQFF.

This clonotype was recorded at least ten times. The V gene is TRBV7-6, the J gene TRBJ2-3, with D maybe TRBD2 (7 bases). The V gene's germline CDR1 is SGHVS and CDR2 FNYEAQ. V was clipped by 1 base and J by 1 base, with 15 bases between them. The CDR3 length is 17 residues. CDR3 DNA: TGTGCCAGCAGCTTAGGTCTGTTAGGGGGGGGCACAGATACGCAGTATTTT. As protein: CASSLGLLGGGTDTQYF.

This clonotype was detected only a few times. V gene TRBV27 combines with J gene TRBJ2-7; 7 positions agree with TRBD2. V was clipped by 1 base and J by 4 bases; unmatched bases: 1. The CDR3 covers 13 residues. CDR1 MNHEY and CDR2 SMNVEV come from the germline V gene (reference sequence). Here the CDR3 reads CASSLWGGYEQYF. CDR3 coding DNA: TGTGCCAGCAGTTTATGGGGGGGATACGAGCAGTACTTC.

The chain employs TRBV9 and TRBJ2-3, with TRBD1 identical over 7 bases. V shed 2 bases and J 2 bases; nucleotides not matched to a gene: 2. Germline CDR1 and CDR2: SGDLS and YYNGEE. CDR3 size: 14 residues. For the CDR3, the DNA is TGTGCCAGCAGCGTTGAGGGGGCCACAGATACGCAGTATTTT. Encoded protein: CASSVEGATDTQYF.

J is TRBJ2-1 and V is TRBV27; D is unclear. Germline-derived CDR1 and CDR2 are MNHEY and SMNVEV (reference sequence). Between the trimmed V and J ends, which lost 6 bases and 5 bases, there was a span of 11 bases. The CDR3 totals 13 residues. As DNA, the CDR3 is TGTGCCAGCAGCCACGGACGAAACAATGAGCAGTTCTTC. It specifies CASSHGRNNEQFF.

This clonotype was counted ten times or more. The chain has TRBV20-1 and TRBJ2-7; D perhaps matches TRBD2 (6 bases). Germline V gene data show CDR1 as DFQATT and CDR2 as SNEGSKA (reference sequence). V was cut by 1 base and J by 5 bases, with 18 bases left in between. The CDR3 is made up of 15 amino acids. CDR3 sequence reads: CSARVEGGGTNEQYF. In DNA form, the CDR3 reads TGCAGTGCTAGAGTTGAGGGTGGGGGGACCAACGAGCAGTACTTC.

Note on this clonotype: It may be a read error: a sequence one base away is much more abundant. This chain links TRBV11-2 with TRBJ2-7; 10 bases are shared with TRBD1. CDR3 length equals 14 residues. CDR1 is SGHAT, CDR2 FQNNGV, per germline. The CDR3 DNA is TGTGTCAGCAGCTCTGGACAGGGGGCCTACGAGCAGTACTTC. This gives the protein CVSSSGQGAYEQYF.

The J gene is TRBJ2-2, the V gene TRBV7-9; no clear D. The CDR3 sequence is 14 residues long. The ends were cut back, 3 bases at V and 1 base at J, with 6 bases in the middle. CDR1 SEHNR and CDR2 FQNEAQ come from the germline V gene (reference sequence). As DNA, the CDR3 is TGTGCCAGCAGCTTTTTCCAGAACACCGGGGAGCTGTTTTTT. Translation gives CASSFFQNTGELFF.

This clonotype was seen a handful of times. The chain links TRBV27 to TRBJ1-6; TRBD1 aligns across 7 bases. V lost 8 bases, J lost 8 bases, and 6 bases stayed unmatched. The CDR3 has 13 amino acids. Per germline, CDR1 MNHEY and CDR2 SMNVEV (reference sequence). The DNA of the CDR3 is TGTGCCAGCCGAGGGGGCGTAGATTCACCCCTCCACTTT. Its protein product is CASRGGVDSPLHF.

This clonotype has just a few counts. The chain combines TRBV7-9 with TRBJ2-1; tentative D call: TRBD2 (5 bases). The V end lost 8 bases, the J end lost 8 bases, and 19 bases lay between the germline ends. The germline gives CDR1 SEHNR, CDR2 FQNEAQ (reference sequence). The CDR3 is 14 amino acids. As DNA, the CDR3 is TGTGCCAGCCTTCTCCGTCCTAGCTCCGATGAGCAGTTCTTC. Its translation is CASLLRPSSDEQFF.

This clonotype was found many times. This rearrangement joins TRBV7-2 to TRBJ2-3, with 9 bases aligning to TRBD2. The ends lost 5 bases at V and 1 base at J; junction bases unmatched: 4. Germline CDR1 is SGHTA and CDR2 is FQGNSA. The length of the CDR3 is 15 residues. The CDR3 region has the DNA TGTGCCAGCAGCCAGACTAGCGGAGGCACAGATACGCAGTATTTT. Amino acids: CASSQTSGGTDTQYF.

The chain has TRBV2 and TRBJ1-2; D is possibly TRBD1 (5 bases). CDR1 SNHLY and CDR2 FYNNEI come from the germline V gene. There are 13 residues in the CDR3. V dropped 2 bases and J dropped 4 bases, with 8 bases sitting between them. Here the CDR3 DNA reads TGTGCCAGCAGTGAACCAGGGAGCTATGGCTACACCTTC. The encoded protein is CASSEPGSYGYTF.

This clonotype appeared many times. The J gene is TRBJ1-5, the V gene TRBV6-2 or TRBV6-3, with D unresolved. The V end was cut by 6 bases, the J end by 0 bases, with 9 bases between. The CDR3 loop spans 14 amino acids. Germline V gives CDR1 MNHEY, CDR2 SVGEGT. The CDR3, as DNA: TGTGCCAGCAGCGATGTATATAGCAATCAGCCCCAGCATTTT. This gives the protein CASSDVYSNQPQHF.

In its sample, this clonotype was seen a few times. J is TRBJ1-1 and V is TRBV12-3 or TRBV12-4, with TRBD1 matching over 9 bases. The CDR3 covers 14 residues. V lost 5 bases and J lost 4; bases outside the gene matches: 5. CDR3 bases: TGTGCCAGCAGTCCGGGACAGGGAAGCACTGAAGCTTTCTTT. Its translation: CASSPGQGSTEAFF.

The gene calls are TRBV19 and TRBJ2-7; D call uncertain. Trimming left V 6 bases short and J 3 bases short, with 12 bases between. Germline lookup yields CDR1 LNHDA and CDR2 SQIVND (reference sequence). The CDR3 runs to 13 residues. In nucleotides, the CDR3 is TGTGCCAGTAGCACTGGACGGATCTACGAGCAGTACTTC. This translates into CASSTGRIYEQYF.

This clonotype has a count of ten or more. This chain connects TRBV7-6 to TRBJ2-7; 14 bases agree with TRBD2. This CDR3 comprises 18 residues. In germline, CDR1 is SGHVS, CDR2 FNYEAQ. The V gene end was trimmed by 1 base and the J gene end by 2 bases; junction bases not matched to a gene: 7. The DNA of the CDR3 is TGTGCCAGCAGCTTAGGGACTAGCGGGGGGCCCTACCCCTACGAGCAGTACTTC. It yields the protein CASSLGTSGGPYPYEQYF.

This clonotype has only a few counts. CDR3 sequence: CASSATTNTEAFF. The CDR3, as DNA: TGCGCCAGCAGCGCAACAACGAACACTGAAGCTTTCTTT. The V call is TRBV4-1, the J call TRBJ1-1; no clear D gene. With 5 bases removed from V and 1 base from J, the gap between germline ends came to 8 bases. CDR3 length: 13 amino acids. In germline, CDR1 is MGHRA, CDR2 YSYEKL.

The chain has TRBV19 and TRBJ2-1; 9 nucleotides align to TRBD2. CDR3 size: 16 residues. The junction had 6 bases not matched to a gene; V was cut back by 2 bases and J by 4 bases. Germline CDR1 and CDR2: LNHDA and SQIVND (reference sequence). In DNA, the CDR3 is TGTGCCAGTAGTATAAAAAGCGGGGGGTCTTACAATGAGCAGTTCTTC. This sequence encodes CASSIKSGGSYNEQFF.

A few counts support this clonotype. The chain has TRBV5-5 and TRBJ1-5; D is uncertain. Germline V gives CDR1 SGHKS, CDR2 YYEKEE (reference sequence). Trimming removed 0 bases from V and 5 bases from J, with 3 bases in between. The CDR3 runs to 12 residues. CDR3: CASSLEYQPQHF. Written as DNA, the CDR3 is TGTGCCAGCAGCTTGGAATATCAGCCCCAGCATTTT.

This clonotype was detected only a few times. The rearrangement uses TRBV27 and TRBJ2-3, with D unclear. Between the trimmed V and J ends, which lost 3 bases and 4 bases, there was a span of 14 bases. The CDR3 consists of 15 residues. CDR1 MNHEY and CDR2 SMNVEV come from the germline V gene (reference sequence). CDR3 protein: CASSFLGSTSDTQYF. The CDR3 DNA follows: TGTGCCAGCAGTTTTTTAGGATCTACATCAGATACGCAGTATTTT.